This T cell receptor (beta chain) was observed in a study of early T cells in non-severe SARS-CoV-2 infection (dated by TCRdb to about 2021). As for the study more broadly: Because TCR sequencing relied on bulk RNA taken from unsorted whole blood, pairing of alpha and beta chains was not possible. Overall results and qualifications from the work: VDJdb matching was skewed toward anti-spike CD8 responses, so virus-specific expansions were likely underestimated and private and CD4 specificities were missed.

V lost 7 bases and J lost 6 bases; the stretch between them is 15 bases long. Taken from cysteine to phenylalanine, the CDR3 has 13 residues. CDR3 DNA is the only sequence kept; it has 39 bases, read in frame from the first base. The study was a case-control design nested within a healthcare worker cohort in London, UK, with weekly nasopharyngeal swab PCR tests and blood sampling. Between 23 and 31 March 2020, the week of the UK lockdown, healthcare workers were enrolled and then followed up weekly for as long as 16 weeks. Worth noting for this clonotype: What this receptor recognizes is not known. Base qualities are missing; no much larger clone stands one base away.

The library was obtained by 5' RACE. Sequenced on a NextSeq 500. To correct for sequencing error and PCR bias, the TCR library protocol tagged individual cDNA molecules with unique molecular identifiers. Both TCR alpha and beta chains were sequenced, and tight co-correlation was observed between alpha and beta sequence abundances in each sample. Regarding the original processing steps: Decombinator V4 was used to annotate TCR sequences for V gene, J gene and CDR3. Expanded TCRs were defined as changing significantly between any two time points under a Poisson model with p below 0.0001. TCR abundances were normalised to the total number of TCRs sequenced per sample and expressed as counts per million. MAIT TCRs were defined by TRAV1-2 paired with TRAJ12, TRAJ20 or TRAJ33, and iNKT TCRs by TRAV10 paired with TRAJ18. VDJdb, accessed 1 November 2021, was searched for CMV, EBV and SARS-CoV-2 annotated TCRs, excluding TCRs annotated for multiple antigens. TCRdb applied fastp at Q25 and MiXCR to the public reads, then kept only in-frame beta chains. CDR3 protein sequences are deduplicated, and each keeps its most common genes and DNA. The V and J calls shown here were made by TCRdb, not taken from the authors' results. The sample data list approximately 65,000 distinct CDR3 sequences, and roughly 13% of these were observed just once. About 4% of the sample is in the top ten clones.

The source of this sequence is an adult who was a healthcare worker with PCR-confirmed SARS-CoV-2 infection or an uninfected control (not recorded which). The rearranged chain carries TRBV12-3 or TRBV12-4 and TRBJ1-2; no D gene can be assigned with confidence. Sequenced sample: whole blood. Here is the DNA: TGTGCCAGCACCACCGGGTGGGTGGATGGCTACACCTTC. The translation is CASTTGWVDGYTF.